Included here is one T cell receptor beta chain sequence, with context. Germline CDR1 SGHRS, CDR2 YFSETQ. The V end was cut by 0 bases, the J end by 4 bases, with 16 bases between. This CDR3 spans 16 amino acids. This sample is part of a study of shared clonotypes between healthy human individuals. Whole-study context: Each donor had three CD4 naive, three CD4 memory, two CD8 naive and one CD8 memory plate.

Several immunoSEQ plates held equal portions of the genomic DNA taken from each subset. The method was immunoSEQ multiplex PCR; TCRdb's version includes in-frame clones alone and lacks a portion of them. The table has 2 million to 2.5 million clones, around 95% seen once. The source of this sequence is a man aged 18-30 years in good health. This chain connects TRBV5-1 to TRBJ2-5; D is possibly TRBD2 (5 bases). The material sequenced was naive CD4+ T cells sorted from blood. The sample's subset: CD45RA+ positively selected. CDR3 sequence: CASSLEAGIRGETQYF. Written as DNA, the CDR3 is TGCGCCAGCAGCTTGGAGGCGGGCATTAGAGGAGAGACCCAGTACTTC. The variable domain in full, with the rest retrieved from reference TRBV5-1 and TRBJ2-5, is KAGVTQTPRYLIKTRGQQVTLSCSPISGHRSVSWYQQTPGQGLQFLFEYFSETQRNKGNFPGRFSGRQFSNSRSEMNVSTLELGDSALYLCASSLEAGIRGETQYFGPGTRLLVL.